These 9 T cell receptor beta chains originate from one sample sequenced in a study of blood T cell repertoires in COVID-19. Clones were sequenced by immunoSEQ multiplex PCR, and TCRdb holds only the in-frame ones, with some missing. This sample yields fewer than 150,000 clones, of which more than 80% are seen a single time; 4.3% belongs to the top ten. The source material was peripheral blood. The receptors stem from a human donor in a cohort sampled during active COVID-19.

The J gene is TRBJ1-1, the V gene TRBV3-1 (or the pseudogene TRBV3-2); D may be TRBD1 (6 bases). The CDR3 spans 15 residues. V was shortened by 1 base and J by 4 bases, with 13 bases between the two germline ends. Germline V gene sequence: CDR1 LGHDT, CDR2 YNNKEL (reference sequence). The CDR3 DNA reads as TGTGCCAGCAGCCAAGTGGGACAAGTCCCCACTGAAGCTTTCTTT. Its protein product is CASSQVGQVPTEAFF.

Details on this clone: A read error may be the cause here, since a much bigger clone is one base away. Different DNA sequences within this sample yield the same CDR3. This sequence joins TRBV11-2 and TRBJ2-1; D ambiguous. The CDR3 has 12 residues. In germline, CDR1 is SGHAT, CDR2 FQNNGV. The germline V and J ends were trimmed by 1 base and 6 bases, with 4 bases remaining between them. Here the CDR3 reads CASSLAGNEQFF. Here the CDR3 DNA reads TGTGCCAGCAGCTTAGCGGGCAATGAGCAGTTCTTC.

The chain's CDR3 is CASSIHGGNYGYTF. The CDR3 bases are TGTGCCAGTAGTATCCACGGGGGGAACTATGGCTACACCTTC. The chain is built from TRBV19 and TRBJ1-2, with D tentatively TRBD1 (5 bases). The CDR3 has 14 residues. V shed 3 bases and J shed 2 bases, with 10 bases lying between them. Germline loops: CDR1 LNHDA, CDR2 SQIVND (reference sequence). Full variable domain (outside the CDR3, taken from reference TRBV19 and TRBJ1-2): DGGITQSPKYLFRKEGQNVTLSCEQNLNHDAMYWYRQDPGQGLRLIYYSQIVNDFQKGDIAEGYSVSREKKESFPLTVTSAQKNPTAFYLCASSIHGGNYGYTFGSGTRLTVV.

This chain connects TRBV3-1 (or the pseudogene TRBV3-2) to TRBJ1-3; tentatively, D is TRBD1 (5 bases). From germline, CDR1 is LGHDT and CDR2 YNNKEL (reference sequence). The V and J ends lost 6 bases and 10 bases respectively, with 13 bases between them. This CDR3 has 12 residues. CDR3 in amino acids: CASSPFGGTIYF. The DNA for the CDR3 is TGTGCCAGCAGTCCTTTCGGGGGGACCATATATTTT.

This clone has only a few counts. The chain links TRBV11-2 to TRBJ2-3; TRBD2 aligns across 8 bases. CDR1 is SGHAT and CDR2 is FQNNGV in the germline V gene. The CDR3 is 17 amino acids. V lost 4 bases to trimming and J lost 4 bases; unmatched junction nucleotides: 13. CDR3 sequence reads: CASSSAPGGKMPDTQYF. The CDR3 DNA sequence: TGTGCCAGCAGCTCCGCTCCGGGGGGGAAGATGCCAGATACGCAGTATTTT.

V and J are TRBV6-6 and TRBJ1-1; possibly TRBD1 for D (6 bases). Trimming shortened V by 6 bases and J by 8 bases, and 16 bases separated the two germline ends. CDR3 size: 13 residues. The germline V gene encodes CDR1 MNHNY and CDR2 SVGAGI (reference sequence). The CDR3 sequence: CASRGANDREAFF. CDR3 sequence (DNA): TGTGCCAGCAGGGGAGCCAATGACAGGGAAGCTTTCTTT.

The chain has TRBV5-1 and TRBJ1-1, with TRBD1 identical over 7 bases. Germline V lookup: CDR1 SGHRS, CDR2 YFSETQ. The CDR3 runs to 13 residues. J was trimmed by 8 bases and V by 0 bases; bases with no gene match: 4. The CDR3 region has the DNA TGCGCCAGCAGCTTGGGGGACAGCCCCGAAGCTTTCTTT. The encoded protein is CASSLGDSPEAFF. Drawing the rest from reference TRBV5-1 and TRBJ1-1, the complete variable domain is KAGVTQTPRYLIKTRGQQVTLSCSPISGHRSVSWYQQTPGQGLQFLFEYFSETQRNKGNFPGRFSGRQFSNSRSEMNVSTLELGDSALYLCASSLGDSPEAFFGQGTRLTVV.

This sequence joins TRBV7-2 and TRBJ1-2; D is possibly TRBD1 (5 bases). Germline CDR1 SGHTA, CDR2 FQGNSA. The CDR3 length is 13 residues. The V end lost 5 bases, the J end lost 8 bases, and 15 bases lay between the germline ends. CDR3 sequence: CASSPGGEGGYTF. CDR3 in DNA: TGTGCCAGCAGCCCGGGGGGGGAAGGAGGCTACACCTTC.

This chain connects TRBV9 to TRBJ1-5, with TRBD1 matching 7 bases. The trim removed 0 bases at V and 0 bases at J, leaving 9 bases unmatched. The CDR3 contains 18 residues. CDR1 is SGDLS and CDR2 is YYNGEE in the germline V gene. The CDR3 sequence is CASSVVPGGDYSNQPQHF. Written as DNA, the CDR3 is TGTGCCAGCAGCGTAGTTCCAGGGGGAGATTATAGCAATCAGCCCCAGCATTTT.